The 17 T cell receptor beta chains listed next were all sequenced from one sample in a study of T cells after yellow fever vaccination. TCRdb re-called the 5' RACE reads through MiXCR, storing one row per CDR3 protein. This table has some 670,000 distinct CDR3 sequences, 10% to 15% appearing once. Sequenced here: PBMCs, sampled on the day of the yellow fever booster vaccination. These receptors were obtained from a man younger than 40 who received the YFV17D yellow fever vaccine.

The rearrangement links TRBV20-1 to TRBJ2-1, with 11 bases lining up with TRBD2. The CDR3 totals 16 residues. CDR1 and CDR2 from the germline V gene are DFQATT and SNEGSKA (reference sequence). V was clipped by 0 bases and J by 9 bases; unmatched bases: 10. The CDR3 region has the DNA TGCAGTGCTAGAGAACTAGCGGGAGTAATTTCTGGTGAGCAGTTCTTC. This codes for CSARELAGVISGEQFF.

A few counts support this clonotype. The chain combines TRBV24-1 with TRBJ2-1; D possibly corresponds to TRBD1 (5 bases). The CDR3 has 13 residues. Trimming stripped 5 bases from V and 7 bases from J, with 11 bases between. Per the germline V gene, CDR1 is KGHDR and CDR2 is SFDVKD. The CDR3 region has the DNA TGTGCCACCAGTGCTCAGGGTTCGAATGAGCAGTTCTTC. Encoded protein: CATSAQGSNEQFF.

There are a few counts of this clonotype. The chain carries TRBV5-5 and TRBJ2-5, with TRBD2 identical over 15 bases. The CDR3 is made up of 15 amino acids. J was trimmed by 9 bases and V by 4 bases; bases with no gene match: 7. From germline, CDR1 is SGHKS and CDR2 YYEKEE (reference sequence). In DNA, the CDR3 is TGTGCCAGCAGCCCGGGACTAGCGGGAGGATTGGCCCAGTACTTC. This sequence encodes CASSPGLAGGLAQYF. Based on the CDR3 plus reference TRBV5-5 and TRBJ2-5, the full variable domain is DAGVTQSPTHLIKTRGQQVTLRCSPISGHKSVSWYQQVLGQGPQFIFQYYEKEERGRGNFPDRFSARQFPNYSSELNVNALLLGDSALYLCASSPGLAGGLAQYFGPGTRLLVL.

This clonotype has only a few counts. V usage is TRBV12-3 or TRBV12-4 and J usage is TRBJ2-5; D not resolved. V shed 0 bases and J shed 5 bases, with 13 bases lying between them. This CDR3 has 15 residues. Here the CDR3 DNA reads TGTGCCAGCAGTTTAGCGCATGGGCGTGCGGAGACCCAGTACTTC. Translated, it gives CASSLAHGRAETQYF.

V is TRBV20-1 and J is TRBJ2-3, with a weak D call TRBD1 (6 bases). Germline loops: CDR1 DFQATT, CDR2 SNEGSKA (reference sequence). This CDR3 is 14 amino acids long. V was trimmed by 3 bases and J by 2 bases, leaving 12 bases between them. The CDR3, as DNA: TGCAGTGCTAGTGGACAGTTGCTCACAGATACGCAGTATTTT. Its protein is CSASGQLLTDTQYF.

This chain connects TRBV18 to TRBJ1-1; D call uncertain. CDR1 and CDR2 from the germline V gene are KGHSH and LQKENI. CDR3 size: 17 residues. Trimming took off 2 bases at V and 1 base at J, with 17 bases between the two ends. CDR3 sequence (DNA): TGTGCCAGCTCACCAAAGGGCGGGTTTTTAGGGAACACTGAAGCTTTCTTT. It specifies CASSPKGGFLGNTEAFF.

The V and J genes are TRBV5-1 and TRBJ2-2; TRBD2 agrees at 8 bases. The trim removed 1 base at V and 7 bases at J, leaving 9 bases unmatched. CDR1 is SGHRS, CDR2 YFSETQ, per germline. The CDR3 length is 16 residues. In DNA form, the CDR3 reads TGCGCCAGCAGCTTGACCGGGAGGGCCGGGGACGGGGAGCTGTTTTTT. Translating gives CASSLTGRAGDGELFF.

This clonotype was seen repeatedly, ten times or more. The J gene is TRBJ1-3, the V gene TRBV20-1; a weak D match, TRBD1 (5 bases). This CDR3 contains 14 residues. Germline V gene lookup returns CDR1 DFQATT and CDR2 SNEGSKA (reference sequence). V gave up 1 base and J gave up 2 bases, with 9 bases separating them. DNA of the CDR3: TGCAGTGCTAGAGTGGGGGTCCCTGGAAACACCATATATTTT. This gives the protein CSARVGVPGNTIYF.

This clonotype was counted only a few times. This chain joins TRBV12-3 or TRBV12-4 and TRBJ1-5, with a tentative D call TRBD1 (5 bases). Trimming shortened V by 8 bases and J by 3 bases, and 8 bases separated the two germline ends. The CDR3 is made up of 12 amino acids. The CDR3 sequence: CASWGDNQPQHF. The CDR3 bases are TGTGCCAGCTGGGGGGACAATCAGCCCCAGCATTTT.

This clonotype was seen a few times. At one of its ends the junction is not consistent with the germline gene, which may arise from a read error. CDR3 bases: TGTGCCAGCAGCTCAATGAGGGACAAAGGGCAGCACTTC. This sequence encodes CASSSMRDKGQHF. The chain carries TRBV14 and TRBJ2-7, with a possible D match to TRBD1 (6 bases). The CDR3 contains 13 residues. Germline CDR1 is SGHDN and CDR2 is FVKESK.

This clonotype was recorded many times. The chain links TRBV7-8 to TRBJ2-1; D call uncertain. Trimming pared 3 bases from V and 4 bases from J, leaving 7 bases between. The CDR3 covers 13 residues. Germline lookup yields CDR1 SGHVS and CDR2 FQNEAQ. As DNA, the CDR3 is TGTGCCAGCAGCTTCGGATTATACAATGAGCAGTTCTTC. Translated, it gives CASSFGLYNEQFF.

This chain joins TRBV11-3 and TRBJ2-3, with D tentatively TRBD1 or TRBD2 (5 bases each). This CDR3 spans 15 amino acids. Germline loops: CDR1 SGHNT, CDR2 YENEEA. Trimming removed 4 bases at V and 3 bases at J, with 14 bases between. The DNA for the CDR3 is TGTGCCAGCAGCTCCCGGGGCTGGCCAACAGATACGCAGTATTTT. It specifies CASSSRGWPTDTQYF.

This clonotype was seen only a few times. The chain employs TRBV19 and TRBJ1-1; D ambiguous. The CDR3 runs 13 residues. CDR1 is LNHDA, CDR2 SQIVND, per germline (reference sequence). With 6 bases removed from V and 4 bases from J, the gap between germline ends came to 12 bases. The CDR3 sequence is CASSAQSSTEAFF. CDR3 DNA: TGTGCCAGTAGCGCCCAGTCTAGCACTGAAGCTTTCTTT. The variable domain in full, with the rest retrieved from reference TRBV19 and TRBJ1-1, is DGGITQSPKYLFRKEGQNVTLSCEQNLNHDAMYWYRQDPGQGLRLIYYSQIVNDFQKGDIAEGYSVSREKKESFPLTVTSAQKNPTAFYLCASSAQSSTEAFFGQGTRLTVV.

CDR3: CSVPGQPGYTF. The CDR3 DNA reads TGCAGCGTGCCGGGACAGCCTGGCTACACCTTC. J is TRBJ1-2 and V is TRBV29-1, with 7 bases lining up with TRBD1. The CDR3 spans 11 residues. The J segment lost 7 bases and the V segment lost 6 bases, leaving 5 bases of the junction unmatched. Germline-derived CDR1 and CDR2 are SQVTM and ANQGSEA.

The chain recombines TRBV7-9 with TRBJ2-3, with unresolved D. Deletions cut 8 bases from V and 4 bases from J, with 13 bases between. The CDR3 loop spans 13 amino acids. Germline V gives CDR1 SEHNR, CDR2 FQNEAQ (reference sequence). CDR3: CASATSGADTQYF. The CDR3 bases are TGTGCCAGCGCCACCTCGGGTGCAGATACGCAGTATTTT.

The chain links TRBV7-2 to TRBJ1-3; 7 bases fit TRBD1. V was clipped by 5 bases and J by 0 bases; unmatched bases: 7. The CDR3 loop spans 16 amino acids. Germline loops: CDR1 SGHTA, CDR2 FQGNSA. The CDR3 loop reads CASSEQGMSSGNTIYF. In DNA form, the CDR3 reads TGTGCCAGCAGCGAACAGGGGATGAGCTCTGGAAACACCATATATTTT.

The chain is built from TRBV20-1 and TRBJ1-4, with 8 bases that match TRBD1. The CDR3 has 15 residues. V lost 0 bases and J lost 9; bases outside the gene matches: 9. Germline values: CDR1 DFQATT, CDR2 SNEGSKA (reference sequence). CDR3 coding DNA: TGCAGTGCTAGAGACCAAAGGACAGGGCCGCAAAAACTGTTTTTT. This gives the protein CSARDQRTGPQKLFF.